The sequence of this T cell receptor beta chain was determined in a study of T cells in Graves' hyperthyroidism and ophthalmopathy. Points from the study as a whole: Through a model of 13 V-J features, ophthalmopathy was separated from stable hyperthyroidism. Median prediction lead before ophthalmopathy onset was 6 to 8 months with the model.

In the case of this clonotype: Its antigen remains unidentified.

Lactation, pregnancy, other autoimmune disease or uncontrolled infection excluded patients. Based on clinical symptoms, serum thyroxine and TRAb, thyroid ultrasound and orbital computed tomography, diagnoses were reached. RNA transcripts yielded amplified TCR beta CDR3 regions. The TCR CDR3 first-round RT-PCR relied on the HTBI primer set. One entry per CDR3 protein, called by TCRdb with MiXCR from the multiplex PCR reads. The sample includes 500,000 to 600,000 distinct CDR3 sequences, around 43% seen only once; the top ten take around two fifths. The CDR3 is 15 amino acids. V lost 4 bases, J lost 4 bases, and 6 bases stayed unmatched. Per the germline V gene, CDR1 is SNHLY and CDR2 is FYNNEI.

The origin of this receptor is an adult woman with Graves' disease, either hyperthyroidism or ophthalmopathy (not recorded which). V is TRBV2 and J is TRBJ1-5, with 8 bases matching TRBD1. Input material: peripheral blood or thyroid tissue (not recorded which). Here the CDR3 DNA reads TGTGCCAGCAGTGTGAGGACAGGGTTAAATCAGCCCCAGCATTTT. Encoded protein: CASSVRTGLNQPQHF.